These T cell receptor beta chains were read from a single sample in a study of blood T cell repertoires in COVID-19. The repertoire was sequenced with immunoSEQ multiplex PCR; TCRdb's copy has only in-frame clones and lacks some. This sample carries around 24,000 clones, more than 65% of them seen once, and the ten largest clones take around 55%. Sequencing input: peripheral blood. These receptors all come from a man aged 50 or older with active or convalescent COVID-19. CDR3s include the opening cysteine and the closing phenylalanine or tryptophan. The order of the fields is CDR3 DNA, CDR3 protein, J gene, clone size, V gene, D gene. D genes are given only for firm matches. Part of the rows lack a size; the others show once, few, many or a class for expanded clones.

TGTGCCTGCAGCGGGGGACTCACAGATACGCAGTATTTT	CACSGGLTDTQYF	TRBJ2-3	NA	TRBV30	TRBD2
TGTGCCACCAGCAGAGGACTAGCGGGAGATAAGACCCAGTACTTC	CATSRGLAGDKTQYF	TRBJ2-5	NA	TRBV15	TRBD2
TGTGCCAGCAGCTCTTCCCTCATTAGCTCTGGAAACACCATATATTTT	CASSSSLISSGNTIYF	TRBJ1-3	once	TRBV5-6	NA
TGCGCCAGCAGCCAGGATACGACTAGCGGCGAGATCAATGAGCAGTTCTTC	CASSQDTTSGEINEQFF	TRBJ2-1	NA	TRBV4-1	TRBD2
TGCAGCGTTGAGAGGGGGCTGGAGACCCAGTACTTC	CSVERGLETQYF	TRBJ2-5	NA	TRBV29-1	TRBD1
TGTGCAAGTCGCTATCCAGGACAGTTCCTATGTCAGCCCCAGCATTTT	CASRYPGQFLCQPQHF	TRBJ1-5	NA	TRBV12-2	NA
TGCAGCGTTGATGGCGGGAGAGGGATTGGGGAGCAGTTCTTC	CSVDGGRGIGEQFF	TRBJ2-1	few	TRBV29-1	TRBD2
TGTGCCAGCAGTTTAGGGACAGGGGGTACCACTGAAGCTTTCTTT	CASSLGTGGTTEAFF	TRBJ1-1	NA	TRBV27	TRBD1
TGTGCCAGCAGTCTTGGGGGGGGCCGGGAGCTGTTTTTT	CASSLGGGRELFF	TRBJ2-2	NA	TRBV5-4	NA
TGTGCCAGCAGCTTAGATCCCGTGAACACTGAAGCTTTCTTT	CASSLDPVNTEAFF	TRBJ1-1	NA	TRBV7-2	NA
TGTGCCATCAGTCGAGCTTACTCTGGGGCCAACGTCCTGACTTTC	CAISRAYSGANVLTF	TRBJ2-6	once	TRBV10-3	NA
TGTGCCAGCAGCGTAGTGCAGAAGAACACTGAAGCTTTCTTT	CASSVVQKNTEAFF	TRBJ1-1	NA	TRBV9	NA
TGTGCCTGGACCGGGACTGCAACCGGGGAGCTGTTTTTT	CAWTGTATGELFF	TRBJ2-2	medium-sized	TRBV30	NA
TGTGCCAGCTCACCACCGTTGAGAGTAGTAACAGATACGCAGTATTTT	CASSPPLRVVTDTQYF	TRBJ2-3	NA	TRBV18	NA
TGTGCCAGTAGTCCCGGGACTAGCGGGAGCTCCTACGAGCAGTACTTC	CASSPGTSGSSYEQYF	TRBJ2-7	NA	TRBV19	TRBD2
TGTGCCAGCAGCAAAGCCCTCCAGAGGGTGGGTATGGTGGTCTACGAGCAGTACTTC	CASSKALQRVGMVVYEQYF	TRBJ2-7	once	TRBV21-1	NA
TGTGCCAGCAGTTACCCAATCGGGGGGAACACAGATACGCAGTATTTT	CASSYPIGGNTDTQYF	TRBJ2-3	NA	TRBV6-6	TRBD2
TGCGCCAGCAGCTTGGCCTGGCTAGCGGGTAACAATGAGCAGTTCTTC	CASSLAWLAGNNEQFF	TRBJ2-1	NA	TRBV5-1	TRBD2
TGTGCCAGCAGTTTTAAGGGGACAGCTAACAATGAGCAGTTCTTC	CASSFKGTANNEQFF	TRBJ2-1	NA	TRBV27	TRBD1
TGTGCCAGCAGCCGACAGGCTACTAGCGGGGGGACGCCCTACGAGCAGTACTTC	CASSRQATSGGTPYEQYF	TRBJ2-7	NA	TRBV6-6	TRBD2
TGTGCCAGCAGTTGGGGCACAGGGGCCGGTCAGCCCCAGCATTTT	CASSWGTGAGQPQHF	TRBJ1-5	NA	TRBV28	TRBD1
TGCGCCAGCAGCCAAGAAGGAGTTCCTGGGGCCAACGTCCTGACTTTC	CASSQEGVPGANVLTF	TRBJ2-6	NA	TRBV4-1	NA
TGTGCCTGGAGTGCAACCGGGACAGGGGGTGGCTATGGCTACACCTTC	CAWSATGTGGGYGYTF	TRBJ1-2	once	TRBV30	TRBD1
TGTGCCAGCAGCCAACAGGGGTGGGGGAATGAAAAACTGTTTTTT	CASSQQGWGNEKLFF	TRBJ1-4	NA	TRBV27	TRBD1
TGCGCCAGCAGCTTGATTTCTGCTAACAATCAGCCCCAGCATTTT	CASSLISANNQPQHF	TRBJ1-5	medium-sized	TRBV5-1	NA
TGTGCCATCAGTTTGGGACAGGGAAACACCATATATTTT	CAISLGQGNTIYF	TRBJ1-3	NA	TRBV10-3	TRBD1
TGTGCCAGTAGTATAGGGGGACAAGGTCTAAACACTGAAGCTTTCTTT	CASSIGGQGLNTEAFF	TRBJ1-1	NA	TRBV19	NA
TGCGCCAGCAGTATAGGGGATTTGGCTGAAGCTTTCTTT	CASSIGDLAEAFF	TRBJ1-1	NA	TRBV5-1	NA
TGTGCCATGTCCAGGGGAGGGGACACCGGGGAGCTGTTTTTT	CAMSRGGDTGELFF	TRBJ2-2	NA	TRBV10-3	NA
TGCGCCAGCAGGGCCCAGATACAGGAGTACGAGCAGTACTTC	CASRAQIQEYEQYF	TRBJ2-7	NA	TRBV5-1	NA
TGTGCCAGCAGCGAGCAGGGAGGTACTGAAGCTTTCTTT	CASSEQGGTEAFF	TRBJ1-1	NA	TRBV2	NA
TGTGCCAGCAGCTCCTGGGAGGTCCGGGACGGAATGACCGATGAGCAGTTCTTC	CASSSWEVRDGMTDEQFF	TRBJ2-1	NA	TRBV11-2	NA
TGTGCCAGCAGCTTCCTGCTAGCGGGGGGATCAGATACGCAGTATTTT	CASSFLLAGGSDTQYF	TRBJ2-3	NA	TRBV7-2	TRBD2
TGTGCCAGCAGCCATACAGGGGGCAATGAGCAGTTCTTC	CASSHTGGNEQFF	TRBJ2-1	few	TRBV7-3	TRBD1
TGTGCCAGCAGTTACAACAGGGGGGGCACTGAAGCTTTCTTT	CASSYNRGGTEAFF	TRBJ1-1	NA	TRBV2	TRBD1
TGTGCCTGGAGTAAGGGACTAGCCGACGAGCAGTACTTC	CAWSKGLADEQYF	TRBJ2-7	once	TRBV30	TRBD2
TGTGCCAGCAGTTATCCTTATACTGGGGCCAACGTCCTGACTTTC	CASSYPYTGANVLTF	TRBJ2-6	NA	TRBV7-6	NA
TGTGCCAGCAGTTATGACGGGAAGAACACCTACGAGCAGTACTTC	CASSYDGKNTYEQYF	TRBJ2-7	NA	TRBV5-4	NA
TGTGCCAGCAGACCGGACAGCCTCGCCTACGAGCAGTACTTC	CASRPDSLAYEQYF	TRBJ2-7	NA	TRBV6-6	NA
TGTGCCAGCAGCTCCCCACAGACTAGCGGGGGCCTCTACGAGCAGTACTTC	CASSSPQTSGGLYEQYF	TRBJ2-7	NA	TRBV5-6	TRBD2
TGCGCCAGCAGCCAACCCGTTCCAACTAATGAAAAACTGTTTTTT	CASSQPVPTNEKLFF	TRBJ1-4	NA	TRBV4-1	NA
TGTGCCAGTAGTAGACAGGGGGCTTGGTACAATGAGCAGTTCTTC	CASSRQGAWYNEQFF	TRBJ2-1	once	TRBV19	TRBD1